Each of the 27 T cell receptor beta chains below was sequenced from the same sample in a study of CD8+ T cells in alopecia areata. After pooling, cutaneous lymph node cells were sorted with CD4, CD8alpha, NKG2D, NKG2ACE and other markers. Extracted RNA was reverse transcribed into cDNA, the sequencing template. Profiling relied on immunoSEQ multiplex PCR, and the TCRdb table lists in-frame clones only, not all of them. The repertoire yields 15,000 to 20,000 clones, none seen only once; the top ten contain roughly 29%. The sequencing input was CD8+ T cells sorted from a lymph node. These receptors all stem from a C3H/HeJ mouse with alopecia areata. This mouse strain has H2-k as its MHC haplotype.

Of note for this clone: Mouse germline and gene names are used. The sequence runs out 4 residues before the end of the CDR3; the remainder is reconstructed from the germline J gene. The chain joins TRBV1 to TRBJ1-2; the match to TRBD1 covers 8 bases. CDR3 length: 13 residues. The germline V gene encodes CDR1 NSQYPW and CDR2 LRSPGD (reference sequence). CDR3 DNA (partial): TGCACCTGCAGTGCGACAGGGGAGGGC. The encoded protein is CTCSATGEG. The entire CDR3 is CTCSATGEGDYTF.

As regards this clone: The listed genes are named as in mouse. The observed sequence ends 4 residues before the CDR3 terminus, with the missing tail filled in from the germline J gene. The chain has TRBV31 and TRBJ2-1; D is possibly TRBD1 (6 bases). Germline V CDR1 and CDR2: GKSSPN, SITVG. The CDR3 loop spans 13 amino acids. V lost 1 base and J 2 bases, leaving 6 bases between the germline ends. The sequenced part of the CDR3 DNA is TGTGCCTGGAGTCGGACAGACTATGCT. Its translation is CAWSRTDYA. The CDR3 as a whole reads CAWSRTDYAEQFF.

This clone was recorded many times. The germline and genes are mouse ones. The read terminates 4 residues ahead of where the CDR3 ends, so the germline J gene completes it. The J gene is TRBJ2-7, the V gene TRBV13-3; weak D call: TRBD1 (6 bases). Germline CDR1 NNHDY, CDR2 SYVADS. The CDR3 has 13 residues. The DNA read from the CDR3 is TGTGCCAGCAGCCGGGACACCAAATAT. Amino acids: CASSRDTKY. The full CDR3 reads CASSRDTKYEQYF.

At least ten counts were recorded for this clone. Any gene name here is a mouse gene name. The read falls 4 residues short of the CDR3 end, and the missing part is taken from the germline J gene. The chain employs TRBV17 and TRBJ2-5; D is perhaps TRBD1 (5 bases). The V end was cut by 1 base, the J end by 2 bases, with 7 bases between. Germline CDR1 is MNHDT and CDR2 is YYDKIL. The CDR3 totals 14 residues. CDR3 loop: CASSRVQGQDTQYF. The DNA read from the CDR3 is TGTGCTAGCAGTAGAGTCCAGGGCCAAGAC.

Notes on this clone: Gene and germline names: mouse. The read falls 4 residues short of the CDR3 end, and the missing part is taken from the germline J gene. This chain connects TRBV13-2 to TRBJ2-7, with 11 bases lining up with TRBD2. V lost 4 bases and J lost 3; bases outside the gene matches: 3. CDR1 NNHNN and CDR2 SYGAGS come from the germline V gene (reference sequence). CDR3 size: 14 residues. The sequenced CDR3 bases are TGTGCCAGCGGTCGGACTGGGGGGCACTAT. Its translation: CASGRTGGHY. The entire CDR3 reads CASGRTGGHYEQYF.

The table lists this clone with a few counts. Mouse gene names apply. The read terminates 4 residues before the CDR3 end, so the remaining end is supplied by the germline J gene. The V and J genes are TRBV19 and TRBJ2-5; D is unclear. From germline, CDR1 is FNHDT and CDR2 SITEND (reference sequence). This CDR3 region has 15 residues. Trimming cost V 2 bases and J 0 bases, with 10 bases left between them. This CDR3 is CASSMAWFNQDTQYF. CDR3 DNA, as far as it was read: TGTGCCAGCAGTATGGCCTGGTTTAACCAAGAC.

This clone was counted between two and nine times. The gene names here belong to mouse. The CDR3 end lies 4 residues beyond the end of the read and is filled in from the germline J gene. The genes are TRBV17 and TRBJ1-4; perhaps TRBD1 as D (6 bases). V lost 0 bases, J lost 6 bases, and 8 bases lay in between. This CDR3 comprises 14 residues. Germline V CDR1 and CDR2: MNHDT, YYDKIL. The CDR3 bases that were read are TGTGCTAGCAGTAGAGAGCAGGGGCACGAA. Its protein is CASSREQGHE. The full CDR3 sequence reads CASSREQGHERLFF.

The table lists this clone with a few counts. Mouse names are used for the genes. The read gets to within 4 residues of the CDR3 end, and the germline J gene fills in the rest. The chain employs TRBV19 and TRBJ2-2, with D uncertain. V lost 2 bases to trimming and J lost 2 bases, with 7 bases between them. Germline CDR1 FNHDT, CDR2 SITEND (reference sequence). The CDR3 has 14 amino acids. This chain's CDR3 is CASSMRHNTGQLYF. CDR3 bases read: TGTGCCAGCAGTATGCGACACAACACCGGG.

This clone was found a few times. The protein here is the DNA translation, as the TCRdb protein differs from it at residue 11. Gene names refer to mouse genes. Here the CDR3 reads CTCSPRQDNSPLYF. The DNA read from the CDR3 is TGCACCTGCAGTCCCCGACAGGATAATTCGCCC. The rearrangement uses TRBV1 and TRBJ1-6; D may be TRBD1 (6 bases). The CDR3 is cut off 3 residues early in the read; its end comes from the germline J gene. TRBJ1-6 is classed as an ORF, of uncertain function. Trimming shortened V by 5 bases and J by 5 bases, and 10 bases separated the two germline ends. Germline lookup yields CDR1 NSQYPW and CDR2 LRSPGD (reference sequence). The CDR3 runs to 14 residues.

In its sample, this clone was seen a few times. Here the gene names and germline are mouse. Read sequence stops 4 residues before the CDR3 end, and the germline J gene provides the missing end. This chain connects TRBV5 to TRBJ2-5; 10 nucleotides agree with TRBD2. Germline CDR1 is LGHNA and CDR2 is YNLKQL (reference sequence). The CDR3 covers 15 residues. V gave up 4 bases and J gave up 1 base; unmatched junction bases: 2. The sequenced CDR3 bases are TGTGCCAGCAGCCCAGACTGGGGGGACCAAGAC. Residues: CASSPDWGDQD. The full CDR3 reads CASSPDWGDQDTQYF.

This clone was found a few times. Gene names are the mouse ones. The read halts 4 residues ahead of the CDR3 end, with the missing end drawn from the germline J gene. The chain carries TRBV19 and TRBJ2-5; D possibly corresponds to TRBD1 (6 bases). CDR3 length: 11 residues. In germline, CDR1 is FNHDT, CDR2 SITEND (reference sequence). The sequenced part of the CDR3 DNA is TGTGCCAGCAGAACAGGGGAC. Protein sequence: CASRTGD. The CDR3 in its entirety is CASRTGDTQYF.

Concerning this clone: Mouse gene names and germline throughout. From the germline J gene comes the end of the CDR3, since the read stops 4 residues before it. V is TRBV13-2 and J is TRBJ2-3; 7 bases fit TRBD2. Germline values: CDR1 NNHNN, CDR2 SYGAGS (reference sequence). The V segment lost 4 bases and the J segment 0 bases; nucleotides outside the gene matches: 8. The CDR3 sequence is 16 residues long. CDR3 residues: CASGSLTGDSAETLYF. CDR3 bases read: TGTGCCAGCGGTTCCCTAACTGGGGATAGTGCAGAA.

For this clone: The gene names here belong to mouse. The observed sequence ends 4 residues before the CDR3 terminus, with the missing tail filled in from the germline J gene. The chain has TRBV13-1 and TRBJ1-1; D remains ambiguous. From germline, CDR1 is NSHNY and CDR2 SYGAGN. The CDR3 is 12 amino acids. CDR3 DNA, as far as it was read: TGTGCCAGCAGTGATGTGCAGACA. The encoded protein is CASSDVQT. The whole CDR3 protein is CASSDVQTEVFF.

Concerning this clone: The junction shows a germline mismatch at one end, possibly a read error. Each gene name is a mouse one. From the germline J gene comes the end of the CDR3, since the read stops 4 residues before it. V is TRBV13-2 and J is TRBJ2-1; 11 bases are a match to TRBD1. The CDR3 extends over 16 amino acids. Germline lookup yields CDR1 NNHNN and CDR2 SYGAGS (reference sequence). The sequenced CDR3 bases are TGTGCCAGCGCTGACTGGGACAGGGGGAACTGTGCT. It yields the protein CASADWDRGNCA. The full CDR3 sequence reads CASADWDRGNCAEQFF.

Worth noting for this clone: The genes and germline here are from mouse. CDR3 loop: CASGEDRDTGQLYF. The covered CDR3 bases are TGTGCCAGCGGGGAGGACAGGGACACCGGG. The chain carries TRBV13-2 and TRBJ2-2, with 8 bases fitting TRBD1. The read terminates 4 residues before the CDR3 end, so the remaining end is supplied by the germline J gene. CDR3 length: 14 residues. Germline CDR1 reads NNHNN; CDR2 reads SYGAGS (reference sequence). The V gene end was trimmed by 5 bases and the J gene end by 3 bases; junction bases not matched to a gene: 3.

This clone came up many times. Germline and genes: mouse. The DNA ends 4 residues before the CDR3 does, and the rest of the CDR3 is filled in from the germline J gene. The chain couples TRBV13-3 to TRBJ1-1; D remains ambiguous. CDR1 NNHDY and CDR2 SYVADS come from the germline V gene. This CDR3 has 15 amino acids. The V and J ends lost 0 bases and 3 bases respectively, with 12 bases between them. The CDR3: CASSDALGSDTEVFF. The part of the CDR3 DNA that was read is TGTGCCAGCAGTGATGCATTGGGGAGTGACACA.

This clone was observed many times. All gene names here are mouse names. From the germline J gene comes the end of the CDR3, since the read stops 4 residues before it. V gene TRBV1 combines with J gene TRBJ2-5; tentative D call: TRBD1 (5 bases). Germline V gene lookup returns CDR1 NSQYPW and CDR2 LRSPGD (reference sequence). Trimming pared 3 bases from V and 0 bases from J, leaving 7 bases between. CDR3 size: 14 residues. The DNA read from the CDR3 is TGCACCTGCAGTGCTAGGACAAACCAAGAC. Its protein is CTCSARTNQD. The full-length CDR3 reads as CTCSARTNQDTQYF.

Concerning this clone itself: Gene names are mouse gene names. The observed sequence ends 4 residues before the CDR3 terminus, with the missing tail filled in from the germline J gene. The chain has TRBV1 and TRBJ2-2; 8 nucleotides line up with TRBD2. Germline CDR1 is NSQYPW and CDR2 is LRSPGD (reference sequence). The CDR3 runs 19 residues. The V segment lost 0 bases and the J segment 3 bases; nucleotides outside the gene matches: 12. CDR3 DNA (partial): TGCACCTGCAGTGCAGATCTTGGCTGGGGGGAAGGGGACACCGGG. Translating it yields CTCSADLGWGEGDTG. From start to end, the CDR3 is CTCSADLGWGEGDTGQLYF.

A few counts support this clone. Each gene name is a mouse one. The sequenced fragment ends 4 residues before the CDR3 boundary, so the rest is inferred from the germline J gene. The chain carries TRBV13-3 and TRBJ2-7; D might be TRBD2 (5 bases). The CDR3 spans 14 residues. Trimming cost V 0 bases and J 0 bases, with 7 bases left between them. Germline CDR1 is NNHDY and CDR2 is SYVADS. The covered CDR3 bases are TGTGCCAGCAGTGATGTTGGGGTCTCCTAT. Translated, it gives CASSDVGVSY. The complete CDR3 protein is CASSDVGVSYEQYF.

This clone was found many times. Gene names and germline match the mouse. The DNA ends 4 residues before the CDR3 does, and the rest of the CDR3 is filled in from the germline J gene. The chain has TRBV13-3 and TRBJ1-1; no firm D call. CDR3 length: 13 amino acids. Germline values: CDR1 NNHDY, CDR2 SYVADS. Trimming took off 3 bases at V and 1 base at J, with 7 bases between the two ends. Incomplete CDR3 DNA: TGTGCCAGCAGTGGGAAGGGAAACACA. This translates into CASSGKGNT. The whole CDR3 sequence is CASSGKGNTEVFF.

As to this clone: Mouse gene names apply. The read halts 4 residues ahead of the CDR3 end, with the missing end drawn from the germline J gene. The J gene is TRBJ1-4, the V gene TRBV13-1; D is ambiguous. Trimming took off 2 bases at V and 3 bases at J, with 5 bases between the two ends. There are 13 residues in the CDR3. Looked up from germline, CDR1 is NSHNY and CDR2 is SYGAGN. The DNA read from the CDR3 is TGTGCCAGCAGTGACCCAGCCAACGAA. It yields the protein CASSDPANE. The complete CDR3 reads CASSDPANERLFF. Full variable domain (rest looked up from reference TRBV13-1 and TRBJ1-4): EAAVTQSPRNKVTVTGGNVTLSCRQTNSHNYMYWYRQDTGHGLRLIHYSYGAGNLRIGDVPDGYKATRTTQEDFFLLLELASPSQTSLYFCASSDPANERLFFGHGTKLSVL.

Ten or more counts support this clone. All gene names here are mouse names. The read stops 4 residues short of the end of the CDR3; the missing end is completed from the germline J gene. This chain links TRBV13-2 with TRBJ2-7; TRBD2 aligns across 8 bases. In germline, CDR1 is NNHNN, CDR2 SYGAGS (reference sequence). This CDR3 is built from 15 residues. The CDR3 sequence: CASGDPTGGPYEQYF. The sequenced part of the CDR3 DNA is TGTGCCAGCGGTGATCCTACTGGGGGCCCTTAT.

This clone was picked up a small number of times. Mouse names are used for the genes. The CDR3 goes on 4 residues after the read ends, and that part is filled in from the germline J gene. The V gene is TRBV13-1, the J gene TRBJ2-7; the match to TRBD2 covers 14 bases. The CDR3 runs 15 residues. Germline V gene sequence: CDR1 NSHNY, CDR2 SYGAGN. The CDR3 reads CASSDRDWGGDEQYF. The part of the CDR3 DNA that was read is TGTGCCAGCAGTGATCGGGACTGGGGGGGCGAT.

The sample holds many counts of this clone. Germline and genes here are mouse. Read data end 4 residues before the CDR3 end; the end is taken from the germline J gene. The V gene is TRBV13-3, the J gene TRBJ2-1, with 9 bases that match TRBD2. Losses at the gene ends were 5 bases for V and 5 bases for J; bases not matched to a gene: 5. CDR1 and CDR2 from the germline V gene are NNHDY and SYVADS. The CDR3 is 14 amino acids. The CDR3 here is CASRIWGGDAEQFF. The DNA read from the CDR3 is TGTGCCAGCAGGATCTGGGGGGGAGATGCT.

In regard to this clone: Gene names are the mouse ones. The read comes to an end 4 residues before the CDR3 does, leaving the germline J gene to fill in the end. J is TRBJ2-4 and V is TRBV14, with 7 bases identical to TRBD1. Germline CDR1 reads SGHDT; CDR2 reads FRDEAV. The CDR3 consists of 15 residues. V lost 4 bases to trimming and J lost 0 bases; unmatched junction nucleotides: 5. The CDR3 protein is CASSPEQGSQNTLYF. The covered CDR3 bases are TGTGCCAGCAGTCCGGAACAGGGGAGTCAAAAC.

This clone was counted between two and nine times. Germline and genes here are mouse. Coverage ceases 4 residues before the CDR3 finishes, and the germline J gene fills in the end. This chain uses TRBV13-3 with TRBJ1-4; D not certain. The CDR3 has 13 amino acids. Germline values: CDR1 NNHDY, CDR2 SYVADS. V was trimmed by 2 bases and J by 4 bases, leaving 6 bases between them. The CDR3 sequence is CASSEQRNERLFF. The DNA read from the CDR3 is TGTGCCAGCAGTGAACAGCGCAACGAA.

As regards this clone: Genes and germline come from the mouse. The CDR3 end lies 4 residues beyond the end of the read and is filled in from the germline J gene. This chain links TRBV13-3 with TRBJ2-2; 9 positions agree with TRBD1. The CDR3 length is 17 residues. Germline V gene sequence: CDR1 NNHDY, CDR2 SYVADS. The V and J ends lost 0 bases and 1 base, in that order; junction bases with no gene match: 4. The CDR3 DNA, read in part, is TGTGCCAGCAGTGATGATCTGGACAGGGGAAACACCGGG. Translated: CASSDDLDRGNTG. The CDR3, in full, reads CASSDDLDRGNTGQLYF.